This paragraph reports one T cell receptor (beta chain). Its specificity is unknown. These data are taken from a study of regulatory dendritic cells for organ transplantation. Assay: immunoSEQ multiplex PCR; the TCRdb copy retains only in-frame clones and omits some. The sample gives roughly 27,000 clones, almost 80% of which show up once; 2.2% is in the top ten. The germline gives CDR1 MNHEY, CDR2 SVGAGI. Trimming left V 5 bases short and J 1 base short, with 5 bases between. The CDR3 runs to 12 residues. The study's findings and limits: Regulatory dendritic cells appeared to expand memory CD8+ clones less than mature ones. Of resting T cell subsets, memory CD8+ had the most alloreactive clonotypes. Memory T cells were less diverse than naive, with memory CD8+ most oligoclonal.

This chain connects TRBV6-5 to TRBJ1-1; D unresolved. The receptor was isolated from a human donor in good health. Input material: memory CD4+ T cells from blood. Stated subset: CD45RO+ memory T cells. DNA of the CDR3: TGTGCCAGCAGTCGTACGAACACTGAAGCTTTCTTT. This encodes CASSRTNTEAFF.